The entry that follows covers one TCR beta chain sequence. All enrollees were roughly 18 to 90 years old and from about 25 US areas. Grouping used clinical history reported by participants in a survey and questionnaire. The record originates from a study of blood T cell repertoires in COVID-19. Study context: From T cells, B-cell-depleted T cells, or PBMCs came the material, which was cDNA or gDNA.

Authors' methods: It was from reference gene primer amplification that nucleated cell counts were estimated. Clones were sequenced by immunoSEQ multiplex PCR, and TCRdb holds only the in-frame ones, with some missing. D and trimming come from the DNA, and the V and J calls and clone size come from that table. This sample has 260,000 or so clones, with 85% found just once. CDR1 is SGHTS and CDR2 is YDEGEE in the germline V gene. This CDR3 is built from 15 residues. V lost 0 bases to trimming and J lost 2 bases, with 10 bases between them. Sequencing was carried out using PBMCs or T cells enriched from blood (not recorded which). This TCR came from a woman between 50 and 59 years old who had recovered from COVID-19. This chain connects TRBV5-8 to TRBJ2-3; weak D call: TRBD1 (5 bases). CDR3 sequence reads: CASSLEGFPTDTQYF. The CDR3, as DNA: TGTGCCAGCAGCTTGGAGGGGTTCCCCACAGATACGCAGTATTTT.